Below are 13 T cell receptor beta chains sequenced from a single sample in a study of T cell responses to AZD1222 COVID-19 vaccine. Sequencing was performed with immunoSEQ multiplex PCR; in TCRdb, only in-frame clones are kept and a portion is missing. The table shows around 120,000 clones, with about 92% occurring only once. Here the sequenced sample was peripheral blood, taken 28 days after the second AZD1222 dose. The receptors were sampled from an adult who received the AZD1222 COVID-19 vaccine.

The chain carries TRBV7-8 and TRBJ2-7; TRBD2 agrees at 7 bases. The trim removed 6 bases at V and 2 bases at J, leaving 7 bases unmatched. Germline CDR1 is SGHVS and CDR2 is FQNEAQ. The CDR3 has 14 amino acids. Written as DNA, the CDR3 is TGTGCCAGCAGTCCAGGGAGGGTGACCTACGAGCAGTACTTC. Its translation: CASSPGRVTYEQYF.

The chain uses TRBV6-2 or TRBV6-3 and TRBJ2-3; 9 bases align to TRBD2. Trimming removed 4 bases from V and 6 bases from J; junction bases left unmatched: 11. Germline values: CDR1 MNHEY, CDR2 SVGEGT. The CDR3 consists of 16 residues. CDR3 protein: CASSSRLAEGRDTQYF. CDR3 sequence (DNA): TGTGCCAGCAGTTCCAGACTAGCGGAGGGGAGGGATACGCAGTATTTT.

The chain employs TRBV2 and TRBJ1-5, with 8 bases aligning to TRBD1. V dropped 6 bases and J dropped 4; count of bases not matched to a gene: 2. The CDR3 is made up of 13 amino acids. From germline, CDR1 is SNHLY and CDR2 FYNNEI. The CDR3 region is CASRDRGNQPQHF. Written as DNA, the CDR3 is TGTGCCAGCAGAGACAGGGGAAATCAGCCCCAGCATTTT.

Only one count was recorded for this clone. The chain carries TRBV24-1 and TRBJ2-5, with D uncertain. Germline assignment: CDR1 KGHDR and CDR2 SFDVKD. This CDR3 is 13 amino acids long. The V end was cut by 4 bases, the J end by 0 bases, with 5 bases between. CDR3: CATSDPYQETQYF. CDR3 sequence (DNA): TGTGCCACCAGTGACCCGTACCAAGAGACCCAGTACTTC.

J is TRBJ2-7 and V is TRBV10-3; TRBD1 matches 7 bases. Trimming cost V 6 bases and J 0 bases; bases outside gene matches: 8. The CDR3 consists of 15 residues. Germline-derived CDR1 and CDR2 are ENHRY and SYGVKD. DNA of the CDR3: TGTGCCATCAGCCCGAGACAGGGAGTCTCCTACGAGCAGTACTTC. This encodes CAISPRQGVSYEQYF.

The chain couples TRBV19 to TRBJ1-5, with D maybe TRBD1 (5 bases). Germline V gene data show CDR1 as LNHDA and CDR2 as SQIVND (reference sequence). The V and J ends lost 6 bases and 1 base respectively, with 19 bases between them. The CDR3 spans 17 residues. The CDR3 sequence: CASSYLRTKGSNQPQHF. In nucleotides, the CDR3 is TGTGCCAGTAGCTACCTTCGGACAAAGGGAAGCAATCAGCCCCAGCATTTT.

The V gene is TRBV5-5, the J gene TRBJ2-7; D perhaps matches TRBD2 (6 bases). Looked up from germline, CDR1 is SGHKS and CDR2 is YYEKEE (reference sequence). The CDR3 loop spans 14 amino acids. V gave up 3 bases and J gave up 3 bases, with 13 bases separating them. The CDR3 is CASSYAGYGYEQYF. DNA for the CDR3: TGTGCCAGCAGCTACGCGGGGTACGGCTACGAGCAGTACTTC.

The rearrangement joins TRBV4-2 to TRBJ2-7; 9 bases agree with TRBD1. The CDR3 totals 14 residues. CDR1 is LGHNA and CDR2 is YNFKEQ in the germline V gene. The V gene end was trimmed by 4 bases and the J gene end by 6 bases; junction bases not matched to a gene: 7. The CDR3 reads CASSPRDRASEQYF. Written as DNA, the CDR3 is TGTGCCAGCAGCCCCCGGGACAGGGCAAGCGAGCAGTACTTC.

The chain is built from TRBV18 and TRBJ2-2; D remains unclear. Trimming cost V 2 bases and J 4 bases, with 8 bases left between them. Germline lookup yields CDR1 KGHSH and CDR2 LQKENI. The CDR3 is 14 amino acids. The CDR3 region has the DNA TGTGCCAGCTCACCAGCGGAGCGCACCGGGGAGCTGTTTTTT. Its protein is CASSPAERTGELFF.

This clone is a singleton in its sample. The chain combines TRBV19 with TRBJ1-2, with D uncertain. The CDR3 has 14 residues. V was clipped by 7 bases and J by 4 bases, with 16 bases between them. Per the germline V gene, CDR1 is LNHDA and CDR2 is SQIVND (reference sequence). The CDR3 coding sequence is TGTGCCAGTACCTCGACCTCCCGGAGCTATGGCTACACCTTC. It encodes CASTSTSRSYGYTF. Complete variable domain (other parts from reference TRBV19 and TRBJ1-2): DGGITQSPKYLFRKEGQNVTLSCEQNLNHDAMYWYRQDPGQGLRLIYYSQIVNDFQKGDIAEGYSVSREKKESFPLTVTSAQKNPTAFYLCASTSTSRSYGYTFGSGTRLTVV.

The rearrangement uses TRBV27 and TRBJ2-1; 9 bases line up with TRBD2. Trimming took 5 bases from V and 8 from J; bases not matched to a gene: 4. CDR1 and CDR2 (germline): MNHEY, SMNVEV (reference sequence). CDR3 length: 13 amino acids. The CDR3 reads CASSPAGGDEQFF. The CDR3 region has the DNA TGTGCCAGCAGTCCCGCGGGAGGGGATGAGCAGTTCTTC.

The gene calls are TRBV2 and TRBJ2-3; no clear D gene. V was cut by 5 bases and J by 1 base, with 16 bases left in between. The CDR3 runs to 16 residues. Germline assignment: CDR1 SNHLY and CDR2 FYNNEI. The CDR3 region has the DNA TGTGCCAGCAGTCGTAGACGGACGCTCGGCACAGATACGCAGTATTTT. It encodes CASSRRRTLGTDTQYF.

This rearrangement joins TRBV13 to TRBJ2-1, with 7 bases fitting TRBD2. Germline-derived CDR1 and CDR2 are PRHDT and FYEKMQ (reference sequence). This CDR3 spans 16 amino acids. The trim removed 5 bases at V and 2 bases at J, leaving 9 bases unmatched. The CDR3 loop reads CASSPDPGGTYNEQFF. The DNA of the CDR3 is TGTGCCAGCAGCCCCGACCCGGGGGGTACCTACAATGAGCAGTTCTTC.